This T cell receptor (beta chain) derives from a study of molecular identifiers for immune sequencing clone quantification. Study-level information: Four of five splits of RNA from approximately 20,000 or 98,000 naive CD8 cells were sequenced in replicates. The study, taken as a whole, reports: A single cell's spiked Jurkat TCR RNA was reportedly detectable among about a million naive cells.

Many counts were recorded for this clonotype. The antigen remains unidentified. The authors gated naive CD8 T cells as CD8+CD4-CCR7+CD45RA+ for sorting. The CDR3 is made up of 15 amino acids. Trimming removed 5 bases at V and 6 bases at J, with 19 bases between. CDR1 and CDR2 (germline): SGHDN, FVKESK. TCR libraries were built in bulk with a published protocol and specific TCR primers. TCRdb recomputed calls from the PCR reads with MiXCR, one row per CDR3 protein. In the table there are about 640,000 distinct CDR3 sequences, about 20% of which are singletons. The source material was naive CD8+ T cells from blood, with Jurkat cell RNA spiked in. The subset: FACS-sorted CD8+CD4-CCR7+CD45RA+ naive T cells. The source is a human donor in good health. Some libraries in this study had Jurkat cell RNA spiked in. This sequence joins TRBV14 and TRBJ1-2; D perhaps matches TRBD1 (5 bases). The CDR3 DNA reads as TGTGCCAGCAGCTTAACCGGGACGGAGGATCATGGCTACACCTTC. It encodes CASSLTGTEDHGYTF. Using reference TRBV14 and TRBJ1-2 for the parts outside the CDR3, the full variable domain is EAGVTQFPSHSVIEKGQTVTLRCDPISGHDNLYWYRRVMGKEIKFLLHFVKESKQDESGMPNNRFLAERTGGTYSTLKVQPAELEDSGVYFCASSLTGTEDHGYTFGSGTRLTVV.